This T cell receptor beta chain was found in a study of T cell changes during pregnancy in multiple sclerosis. Method: immunoSEQ multiplex PCR; TCRdb's copy keeps in-frame clones and lacks some. In the table there are under 85,000 clones, approximately 94% of which are singletons. CDR1 is SGHVS and CDR2 is FNYEAQ in the germline V gene. This CDR3 region has 15 residues. V was shortened by 0 bases and J by 6 bases, with 14 bases between the two germline ends. The source of this sequence is a female donor with multiple sclerosis, enrolled in a pregnancy study. This chain connects TRBV7-6 to TRBJ1-1; weak D call: TRBD1 (5 bases). Sequenced material: peripheral blood, taken in the third trimester of pregnancy. The CDR3, as DNA: TGTGCCAGCAGCTTAGCAGATTGGGGCGAGGCTGAAGCTTTCTTT. It specifies CASSLADWGEAEAFF.